This T cell receptor (beta chain) was retrieved from a study of tumor and adjacent non-tumor tissue in lung cancer. Study-level background: The cohort had approximately 13 adenocarcinoma, a couple of squamous cell and 1 small cell patients. On average, productive TCRbeta reads reached about 4.2 million per sample.

Concerning this clonotype: A read error may account for a junction end that differs from germline.

This CDR3 spans 12 amino acids. Looked up from germline, CDR1 is ENHRY and CDR2 is SYGVKD. TCRbeta libraries were built with three rounds of nested PCR, modified from ARM-PCR. MiXCR, run by TCRdb on the multiplex PCR reads, gives a single entry per CDR3 protein. The sample shows fewer than 85,000 distinct CDR3 sequences, roughly 73% of them seen only once. RNA was extracted from bulk tissue without any cell sorting. Between August and November 2014, newly diagnosed, chemotherapy-naive lung cancer patients underwent thoracic surgery in China. The rearrangement uses TRBV10-3 and TRBJ2-1; D possibly corresponds to TRBD1 (5 bases). The material sequenced was lung tumor tissue. This TCR derives from a man in his fifties or sixties with non-small cell lung cancer. The CDR3 sequence is CAFSETDMTKFF. CDR3 nucleotide sequence: TGTGCCTTCAGTGAGACGGACATGACGAAGTTCTTC.